This TCR beta chain was retrieved from a study of long-term antiretroviral therapy in people with HIV. The V gene's germline CDR1 is SGHTA and CDR2 FQGNSA. The CDR3 runs 15 residues. With 4 bases clipped from V and 4 bases from J, the junction kept 7 bases outside the gene matches. Survey-level resolution applied to immunoSEQ assay v3.0. Assay used: immunoSEQ multiplex PCR; TCRdb lists only in-frame clones, some missing. This table has over 30,000 clones, less than 98% appearing once. This chain joins TRBV7-2 and TRBJ2-5; 9 positions agree with TRBD2. The sample consisted of unsorted PBMCs, taken 6.9 years after starting antiretroviral therapy. This clonotype originated in a man aged 25 to 40 with HIV. CDR3 sequence reads: CASSSWRGGGETQYF. The CDR3 DNA reads TGTGCCAGCAGCTCCTGGCGGGGGGGCGGAGAGACCCAGTACTTC.